This T cell receptor (beta chain) was found in a study of Graves' ophthalmopathy and Graves' hyperthyroidism. Study-level points and caveats: Most thyroid-expanded clonotypes exceeding 0.001 frequency were also found in blood. A roughly 84% specificity and nearly 90% sensitivity were achieved by a 13-signature model that separated ophthalmopathy from stable hyperthyroidism.

As concerns this clonotype: Its cognate antigen is unknown.

This CDR3 comprises 16 residues. Looked up from germline, CDR1 is LNHDA and CDR2 is SQIVND (reference sequence). Trimming removed 1 base from V and 1 base from J; junction bases left unmatched: 4. Investigators amplified TCR beta CDR3 regions from RNA transcripts. Scientists carried out first-round RT-PCR using HTBI primers and then a second-round multiplex PCR. MiXCR, run by TCRdb on the multiplex PCR reads, gives a single entry per CDR3 protein. There are 740,000 or so distinct CDR3 sequences in the sample; 40% occur only once, and 40% to 55% lies in the top ten. The receptor was derived from an adult man with Graves' ophthalmopathy. Sequenced material: peripheral blood. This chain links TRBV19 with TRBJ1-1, with 9 bases aligning to TRBD1. CDR3 DNA sequence: TGTGCCAGTAGTATAGTACAGGGGGCGTCGAACACTGAAGCTTTCTTT. Protein: CASSIVQGASNTEAFF.